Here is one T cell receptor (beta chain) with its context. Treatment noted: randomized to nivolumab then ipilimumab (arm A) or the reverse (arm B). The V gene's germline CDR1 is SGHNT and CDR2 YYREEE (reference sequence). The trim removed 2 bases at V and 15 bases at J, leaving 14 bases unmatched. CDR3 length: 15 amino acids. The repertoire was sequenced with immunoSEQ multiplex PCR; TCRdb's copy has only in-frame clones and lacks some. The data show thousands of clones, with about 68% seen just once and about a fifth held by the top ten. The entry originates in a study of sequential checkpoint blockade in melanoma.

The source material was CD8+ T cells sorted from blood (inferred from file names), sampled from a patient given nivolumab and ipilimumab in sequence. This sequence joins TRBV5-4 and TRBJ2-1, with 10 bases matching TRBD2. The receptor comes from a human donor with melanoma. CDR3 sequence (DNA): TGTGCCAGCAGCTTCAAGACTAGCGGGTCCACCGGCTTGTTCTTC. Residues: CASSFKTSGSTGLFF.